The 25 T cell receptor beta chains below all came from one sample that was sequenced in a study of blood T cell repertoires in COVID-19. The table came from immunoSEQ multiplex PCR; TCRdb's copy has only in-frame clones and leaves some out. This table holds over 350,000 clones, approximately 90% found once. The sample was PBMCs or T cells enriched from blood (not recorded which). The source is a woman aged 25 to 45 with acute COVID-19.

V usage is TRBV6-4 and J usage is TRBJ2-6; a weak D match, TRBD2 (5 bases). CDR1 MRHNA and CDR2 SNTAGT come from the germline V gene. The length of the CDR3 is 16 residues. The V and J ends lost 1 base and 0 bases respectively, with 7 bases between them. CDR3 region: CASSDLGSSGANVLTF. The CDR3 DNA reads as TGTGCCAGCAGTGACTTGGGGAGCTCTGGGGCCAACGTCCTGACTTTC.

DNA of the CDR3: TGTGCCACCAGTGATTGGCCGGGACAGGGGGTCGACACCTTC. Its protein product is CATSDWPGQGVDTF. The chain employs TRBV24-1 and TRBJ1-2; 11 bases line up with TRBD1. The CDR3 spans 14 residues. V gave up 2 bases and J gave up 12 bases; unmatched junction bases: 7. CDR1 and CDR2 from the germline V gene are KGHDR and SFDVKD.

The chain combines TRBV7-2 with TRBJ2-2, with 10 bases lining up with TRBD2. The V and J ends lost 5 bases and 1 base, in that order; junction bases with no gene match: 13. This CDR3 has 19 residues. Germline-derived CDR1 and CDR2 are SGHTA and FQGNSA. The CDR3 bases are TGTGCCAGCAGCCCCGAGTGGAGGACTAGCGGAGAGAACACCGGGGAGCTGTTTTTT. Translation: CASSPEWRTSGENTGELFF. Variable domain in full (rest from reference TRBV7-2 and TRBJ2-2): GAGVSQSPSNKVTEKGKDVELRCDPISGHTALYWYRQSLGQGLEFLIYFQGNSAPDKSGLPSDRFSAERTGGSVSTLTIQRTQQEDSAVYLCASSPEWRTSGENTGELFFGEGSRLTVL.

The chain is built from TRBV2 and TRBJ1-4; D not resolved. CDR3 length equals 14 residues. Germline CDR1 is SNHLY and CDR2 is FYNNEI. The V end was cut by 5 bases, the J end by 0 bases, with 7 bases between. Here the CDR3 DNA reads TGTGCCAGCAGTTTGACACCAACTAATGAAAAACTGTTTTTT. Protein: CASSLTPTNEKLFF. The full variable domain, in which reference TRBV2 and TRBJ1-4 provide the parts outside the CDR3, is EPEVTQTPSHQVTQMGQEVILRCVPISNHLYFYWYRQILGQKVEFLVSFYNNEISEKSEIFDDQFSVERPDGSNFTLKIRSTKLEDSAMYFCASSLTPTNEKLFFGSGTQLSVL.

CDR3 in DNA: TGTGCCAGCAGCTTACGGACAGCTAACTATGGCTACACCTTC. It specifies CASSLRTANYGYTF. The rearrangement joins TRBV7-2 to TRBJ1-2, with D perhaps TRBD1 (6 bases). The CDR3 runs 14 residues. V was clipped by 2 bases and J by 0 bases, with 7 bases between them. Looked up from germline, CDR1 is SGHTA and CDR2 is FQGNSA.

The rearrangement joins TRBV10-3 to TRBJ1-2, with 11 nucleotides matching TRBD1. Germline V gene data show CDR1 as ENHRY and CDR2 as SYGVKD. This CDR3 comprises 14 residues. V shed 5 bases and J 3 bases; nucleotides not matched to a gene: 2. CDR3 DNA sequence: TGTGCCATCAGTCCGGGACAGGGGGACTATGGCTACACCTTC. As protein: CAISPGQGDYGYTF.

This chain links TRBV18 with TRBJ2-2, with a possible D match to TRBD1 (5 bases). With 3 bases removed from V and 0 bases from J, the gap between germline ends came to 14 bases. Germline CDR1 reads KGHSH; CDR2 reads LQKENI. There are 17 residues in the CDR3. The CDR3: CASSPGLGVPNTGELFF. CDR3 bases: TGTGCCAGCTCACCGGGTCTAGGGGTCCCGAACACCGGGGAGCTGTTTTTT.

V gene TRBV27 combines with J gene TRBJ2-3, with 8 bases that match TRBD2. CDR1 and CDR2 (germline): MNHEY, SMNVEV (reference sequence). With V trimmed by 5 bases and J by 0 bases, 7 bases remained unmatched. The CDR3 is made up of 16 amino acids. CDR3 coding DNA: TGTGCCAGCAGTGGACTAGCAGTAACTAGCACAGATACGCAGTATTTT. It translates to CASSGLAVTSTDTQYF.

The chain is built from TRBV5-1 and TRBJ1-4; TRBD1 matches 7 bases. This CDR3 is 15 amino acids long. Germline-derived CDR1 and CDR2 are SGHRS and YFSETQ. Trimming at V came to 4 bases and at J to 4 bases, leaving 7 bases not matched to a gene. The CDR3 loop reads CASSTTGDLNEKLFF. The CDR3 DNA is TGCGCCAGCAGCACCACAGGGGATCTTAATGAAAAACTGTTTTTT.

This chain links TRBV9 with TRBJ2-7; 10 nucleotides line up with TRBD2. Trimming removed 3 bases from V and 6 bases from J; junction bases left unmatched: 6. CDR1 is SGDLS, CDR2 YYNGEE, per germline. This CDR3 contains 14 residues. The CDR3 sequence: CASSGGLAMGEQYF. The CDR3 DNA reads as TGTGCCAGCAGCGGGGGACTAGCGATGGGCGAGCAGTACTTC.

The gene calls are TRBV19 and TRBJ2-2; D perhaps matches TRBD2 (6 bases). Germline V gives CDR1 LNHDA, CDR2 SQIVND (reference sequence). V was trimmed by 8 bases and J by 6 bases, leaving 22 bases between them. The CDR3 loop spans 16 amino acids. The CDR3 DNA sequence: TGTGCCAGTCGACGGATGCCTGGGGGGAAGGCCGGGGAGCTGTTTTTT. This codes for CASRRMPGGKAGELFF.

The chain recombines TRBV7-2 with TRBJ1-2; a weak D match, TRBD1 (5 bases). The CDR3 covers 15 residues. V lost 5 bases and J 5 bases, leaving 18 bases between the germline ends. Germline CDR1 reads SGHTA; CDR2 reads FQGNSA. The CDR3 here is CASSPRRTNSYGYTF. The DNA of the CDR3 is TGTGCCAGCAGCCCCCGAAGGACAAATTCATATGGCTACACCTTC.

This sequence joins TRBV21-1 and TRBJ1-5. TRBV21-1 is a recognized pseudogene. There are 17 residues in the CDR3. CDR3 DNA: TGTGCCAGCAGCATGCCCGCTGGGAGGGGACTTCGTCAGCCCCAGCATTTT. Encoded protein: CASSMPAGRGLRQPQHF.

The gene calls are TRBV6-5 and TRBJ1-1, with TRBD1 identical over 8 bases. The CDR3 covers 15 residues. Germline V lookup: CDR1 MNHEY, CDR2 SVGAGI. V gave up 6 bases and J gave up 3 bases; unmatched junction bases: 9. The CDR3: CASRWTTGGDTEAFF. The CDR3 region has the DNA TGTGCCAGCAGATGGACCACAGGGGGTGACACTGAAGCTTTCTTT.

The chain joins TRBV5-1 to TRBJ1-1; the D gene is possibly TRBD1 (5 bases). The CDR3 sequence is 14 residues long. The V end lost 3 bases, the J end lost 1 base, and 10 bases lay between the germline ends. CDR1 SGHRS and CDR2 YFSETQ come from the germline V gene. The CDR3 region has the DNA TGCGCCAGCAGCTACGACGGGGGGAACACTGAAGCTTTCTTT. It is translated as CASSYDGGNTEAFF.

CDR3 protein: CASSGLGFYEQYF. The CDR3 nucleotides are TGTGCCAGCAGTGGCCTAGGCTTCTACGAGCAGTACTTC. The chain couples TRBV2 to TRBJ2-7; D uncertain. Trimming took off 4 bases at V and 3 bases at J, with 10 bases between the two ends. There are 13 residues in the CDR3. Germline lookup yields CDR1 SNHLY and CDR2 FYNNEI.

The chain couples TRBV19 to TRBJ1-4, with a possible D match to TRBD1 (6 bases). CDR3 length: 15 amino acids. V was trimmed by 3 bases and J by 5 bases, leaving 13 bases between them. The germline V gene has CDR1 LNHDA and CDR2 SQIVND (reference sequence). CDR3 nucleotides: TGTGCCAGTAGTATCGCTGGGGGCCCCAATGAAAAACTGTTTTTT. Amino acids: CASSIAGGPNEKLFF.

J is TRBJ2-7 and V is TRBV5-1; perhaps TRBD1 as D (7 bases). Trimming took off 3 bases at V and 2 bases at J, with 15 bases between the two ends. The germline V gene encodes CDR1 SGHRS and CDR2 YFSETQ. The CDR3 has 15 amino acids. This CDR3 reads CASSWGDSRTYEQYF. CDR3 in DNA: TGCGCCAGCAGCTGGGGGGACAGCCGTACCTACGAGCAGTACTTC.

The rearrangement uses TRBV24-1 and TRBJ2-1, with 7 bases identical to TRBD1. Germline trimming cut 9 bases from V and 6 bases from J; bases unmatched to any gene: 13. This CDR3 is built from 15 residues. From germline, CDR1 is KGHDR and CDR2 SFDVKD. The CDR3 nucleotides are TGTGCCACCGGATCACGACAGGGAATTAGCAATGAGCAGTTCTTC. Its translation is CATGSRQGISNEQFF.

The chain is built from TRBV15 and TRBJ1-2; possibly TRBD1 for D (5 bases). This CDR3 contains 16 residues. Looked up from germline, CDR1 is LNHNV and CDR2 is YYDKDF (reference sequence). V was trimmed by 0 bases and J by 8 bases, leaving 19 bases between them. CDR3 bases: TGTGCCACCAGCAGAGATACGACGCCGGGGGAAGGGGGCTACACCTTC. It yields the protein CATSRDTTPGEGGYTF.

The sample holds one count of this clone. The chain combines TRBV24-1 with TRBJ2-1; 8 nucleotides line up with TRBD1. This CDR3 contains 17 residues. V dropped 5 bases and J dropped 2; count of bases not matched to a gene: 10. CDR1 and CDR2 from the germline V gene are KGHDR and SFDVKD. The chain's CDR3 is CATSVGVGTGPYNEQFF. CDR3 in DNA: TGTGCCACCAGTGTCGGGGTTGGGACAGGCCCCTACAATGAGCAGTTCTTC.

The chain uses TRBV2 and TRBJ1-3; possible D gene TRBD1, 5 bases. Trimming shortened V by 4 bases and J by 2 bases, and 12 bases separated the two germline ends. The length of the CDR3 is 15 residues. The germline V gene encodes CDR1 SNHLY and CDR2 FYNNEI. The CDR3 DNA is TGTGCCAGCAGTGTGGGGGGAACTGCTGGAAACACCATATATTTT. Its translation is CASSVGGTAGNTIYF. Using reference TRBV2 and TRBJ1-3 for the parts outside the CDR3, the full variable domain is EPEVTQTPSHQVTQMGQEVILRCVPISNHLYFYWYRQILGQKVEFLVSFYNNEISEKSEIFDDQFSVERPDGSNFTLKIRSTKLEDSAMYFCASSVGGTAGNTIYFGEGSWLTVV.

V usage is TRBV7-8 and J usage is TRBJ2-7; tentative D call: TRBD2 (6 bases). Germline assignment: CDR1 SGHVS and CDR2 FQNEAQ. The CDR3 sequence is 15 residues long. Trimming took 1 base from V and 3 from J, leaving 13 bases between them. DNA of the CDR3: TGTGCCAGCAGCTTAGGCGGAGGGGTATACTACGAGCAGTACTTC. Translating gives CASSLGGGVYYEQYF.

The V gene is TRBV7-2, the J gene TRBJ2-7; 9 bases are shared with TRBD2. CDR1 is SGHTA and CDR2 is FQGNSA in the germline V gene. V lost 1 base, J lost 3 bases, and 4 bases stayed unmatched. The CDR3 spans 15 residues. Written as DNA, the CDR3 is TGTGCCAGCAGCTTAGGGAGCGGGGGGCTCTACGAGCAGTACTTC. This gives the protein CASSLGSGGLYEQYF.

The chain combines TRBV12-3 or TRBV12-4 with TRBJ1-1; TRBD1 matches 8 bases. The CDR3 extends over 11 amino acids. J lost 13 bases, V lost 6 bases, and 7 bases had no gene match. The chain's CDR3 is CASSPGQVCFF. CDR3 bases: TGTGCCAGCAGCCCGGGACAGGTTTGTTTCTTT.